The rows below give T cell receptor beta chains drawn from one sample of a study of cytomegalovirus exposure and HLA in healthy donors. Data came from immunoSEQ multiplex PCR; TCRdb stores just in-frame clones and leaves some out. Altogether some 79,000 clones are present, over 90% being singletons, with the ten largest covering roughly 3.2%. Sequencing was done on a sample of PBMCs. Receptors were obtained from a young woman in good health and CMV-seropositive. CDR3s include the opening cysteine and the closing phenylalanine or tryptophan. A D gene is named only where the DNA matches it firmly. Only part of the rows carry a size: once, few, many, or a class if the clone is expanded.

j_call d_call clone_size v_call cdr3_nt cdr3_aa
TRBJ1-2 . . TRBV27 TGTGCCAGCAGTTTAAAGGGGGGGGTTGGCCTCTATGGCTACACCTTC CASSLKGGVGLYGYTF
TRBJ2-2 TRBD2 . TRBV12-5 TGTGCTAGTGGCCCGCTGGGAAGCGGGGGGCCGAACACCGGGGAGCTGTTTTTT CASGPLGSGGPNTGELFF
TRBJ2-1 TRBD2 . TRBV4-2 TGTGCCAGCAGCTCGGGCAGGGAGGGTCCCTACAATGAGCAGTTCTTC CASSSGREGPYNEQFF
TRBJ1-1 TRBD1 . TRBV7-9 TGTGCCAGCAGCTCGACCCGCGGGACAGCCTCAATGAACACTGAAGCTTTCTTT CASSSTRGTASMNTEAFF
TRBJ2-7 TRBD1 . TRBV10-3 TGTGCCAGCGGCGGTCGACAGGGGGCCCACGAGCAGTACTTC CASGGRQGAHEQYF
TRBJ2-3 . . TRBV5-6 TGTGCCAGCAGCTTATGGTGGGGGGGCACAGATACGCAGTATTTT CASSLWWGGTDTQYF
TRBJ1-6 TRBD1 . TRBV4-1 TGCGCCAGCAGCCCTGGAGTCAGGGGGCTTCGTAATTCACCCCTCCACTTT CASSPGVRGLRNSPLHF
TRBJ2-1 . . TRBV11-2 TGTGCCAGCAGCTTAGACGCGGCCTACAATGAGCAGTTCTTC CASSLDAAYNEQFF
TRBJ2-1 . . TRBV5-1 TGCGCCAGCAGCACCTACAGGGAGACATCATGGAATGAGCAGTTCTTC CASSTYRETSWNEQFF
TRBJ1-5 . . TRBV4-1 TGCGCCAGCAGCCAAGCTTTACAGGCGGGAAATCAGCCCCAGCATTTT CASSQALQAGNQPQHF
TRBJ2-1 . . TRBV9 TGTGCCAGCAGCGTAGATCTGAGATACAATGAGCAGTTCTTC CASSVDLRYNEQFF
TRBJ1-6 . . TRBV18 TGTGCCAGCTCCCGGGGGGGACCTCCGGATTCACCCCTCCACTTT CASSRGGPPDSPLHF
TRBJ2-7 TRBD2 . TRBV6-5 TGTGCCAGCAGGAGGACTAGACGAACTGATGAGCAGTACTTC CASRRTRRTDEQYF
TRBJ1-2 TRBD1 once TRBV2 TGTGCCAGCTTTAGGGCAGGGGGGAATGGCTACACCTTC CASFRAGGNGYTF
TRBJ1-1 TRBD1 . TRBV7-2 TGTGCCAGCAGCCCAGAGTTTGGGACAGGGCGGCGAGCTTTCTTT CASSPEFGTGRRAFF
TRBJ1-1 . . TRBV19 TGTGCCAGTAGTACCACAGGGATGGAGAACACTGAAGCTTTCTTT CASSTTGMENTEAFF
TRBJ2-1 TRBD2 . TRBV5-5 TGTGCCAGCAGCTTCGGACTAGCGGGAGGGAATGAGCAGTTCTTC CASSFGLAGGNEQFF
TRBJ2-3 . . TRBV4-2 TGTGCCAGCAGCCAAGAATACGGGACAGATACGCAGTATTTT CASSQEYGTDTQYF
TRBJ2-5 TRBD2 . TRBV6-6 TGTGCCAGCAGTTCGGGCGGGGGGAACCAAGAGACCCAGTACTTC CASSSGGGNQETQYF
TRBJ2-6 . . TRBV19 TGTGCCAGTAGTCTCACAGTCTCTGGGGCCAACGTCCTGACTTTC CASSLTVSGANVLTF
TRBJ2-7 TRBD1 few TRBV6-1 TGTGCCAGCAGTGTCGGACAGGGGGCTTTTTACGAGCAGTACTTC CASSVGQGAFYEQYF
TRBJ1-2 . once TRBV28 TGTGCCAGCAGTCAGGGACTCGCTTATGGCTACACCTTC CASSQGLAYGYTF
TRBJ2-1 TRBD1 . TRBV11-2 TGTGCCAGCAGCTTGAGGACAGGGAGTATCGATGAGCAGTTCTTC CASSLRTGSIDEQFF
TRBJ2-7 . . TRBV2 TGTGCCAGCAGTGACCCCAGCGTATTAGCAAGAGACTACGAGCAGTACTTC CASSDPSVLARDYEQYF
TRBJ2-1 TRBD2 . TRBV4-1 TGCGCCAGCAGCCAAGGGGGACTAGCGGGGGCAACGCAGTTCTTC CASSQGGLAGATQFF
TRBJ1-1 . . TRBV19 TGTGCCAGTAGTATAGGGGGACGGGGAGGGCCTGAAGCTTTCTTT CASSIGGRGGPEAFF
TRBJ2-1 TRBD2 once TRBV7-9 TGTGCCAGCAGCTCCAGACTAGCGGGGTTATCCGGGGTTAACAATGAGCAGTTCTTC CASSSRLAGLSGVNNEQFF
TRBJ1-1 . . TRBV6-1 TGTGCCAGCAGATCCCGGAGCACGAACACTGAAGCTTTCTTT CASRSRSTNTEAFF
TRBJ2-3 . . TRBV6-5 TGTGCCAGCAGCCGCACGAGGAGGGATACGCAGTATTTT CASSRTRRDTQYF
TRBJ1-2 . . TRBV5-1 TGCGCCAGCAGCTTGGGCGGGGGGAAGGGCTACACCTTC CASSLGGGKGYTF
TRBJ2-5 TRBD1 . TRBV6-1 TGTGCCAGCAGTCGGACAGGGCGAGAGACCCAGTACTTC CASSRTGRETQYF
TRBJ2-1 . . TRBV28 TGTGCCAGCAGTTTATTAGATTGGGTCAGGGCTACTCACAATGAGCAGTTCTTC CASSLLDWVRATHNEQFF
TRBJ2-5 TRBD2 . TRBV9 TGTGCCAGCAGCGTAGTAGCGGGGGGGCCGAAAGAGACCCAGTACTTC CASSVVAGGPKETQYF
TRBJ2-1 TRBD2 . TRBV28 TGTGCCAGCAGGCGTGGGACTAGCGACTACAATGAGCAGTTCTTC CASRRGTSDYNEQFF
TRBJ2-7 . . TRBV10-1 TGCGCCAGCAAGGTAGCTCCGTCCTGCTACGAGCAGTACTTC CASKVAPSCYEQYF
TRBJ1-2 . few TRBV19 TGTGCCAGTAGTACCCCATCGTCCTACCCCGTGGAGGGCTACACCTTC CASSTPSSYPVEGYTF
TRBJ1-2 TRBD1 . TRBV11-2 TGTGCCAGCAGCTTAGCCGGGACAGCTCACTATGGCTACACCTTC CASSLAGTAHYGYTF
TRBJ1-2 . . TRBV4-1 TGCGCCAGCAGCCAACTTGAACAGGGATTCAGCTATGGCTACACCTTC CASSQLEQGFSYGYTF
TRBJ2-1 TRBD2 . TRBV4-3 TGCGCCAGCAGCCAAGCCGTACCCCGAAGCGGGAGTCTCTACAATGAGCAGTTCTTC CASSQAVPRSGSLYNEQFF
TRBJ2-3 . . TRBV27 TGTGCCAGCAGTTTGACTCGCACAGATACGCAGTATTTT CASSLTRTDTQYF
TRBJ2-7 TRBD2 . TRBV4-1 TGCGCCAGCAGCCAAGGGACTAGCGGACGCTACGAGCAGTACTTC CASSQGTSGRYEQYF
TRBJ1-1 . . TRBV6-1 TGTGCCAGCAGATCACGGACAGACGGCAAAGCTTTCTTT CASRSRTDGKAFF
TRBJ1-4 TRBD1 . TRBV12-5 TGTGCTAGTGGTTTCGGGACCGGACAGGGGAATGAAAAACTGTTTTTT CASGFGTGQGNEKLFF
TRBJ1-1 . . TRBV29-1 TGCAGCTCCCTTCGGGACCAGGGGACTGAAGCTTTCTTT CSSLRDQGTEAFF